The 22 T cell receptor beta chains below were found in one sample sequenced in a study of cytomegalovirus exposure and HLA in healthy donors. Primers for the PCR totalled 60 Vbeta and 13 Jbeta. The table came from immunoSEQ multiplex PCR; TCRdb's copy has only in-frame clones and leaves some out. The sample lists nearly 110,000 clones; roughly 82% were seen once. The sample comprised PBMCs. All receptors derive from a man aged 25-40 years in good health and CMV-seropositive.

The chain is built from TRBV7-3 and TRBJ1-1, with D uncertain. Germline V gene lookup returns CDR1 SGHTA and CDR2 FQGTGA. This CDR3 comprises 14 residues. The V end was cut by 5 bases, the J end by 1 base, with 11 bases between. The CDR3, as DNA: TGTGCCAGCAGCAGCGGGAGAACGAACACTGAAGCTTTCTTT. This gives the protein CASSSGRTNTEAFF.

The rearrangement joins TRBV6-5 to TRBJ2-5; perhaps TRBD1 as D (6 bases). The CDR3 runs 14 residues. Germline CDR1 is MNHEY and CDR2 is SVGAGI. Trimming removed 1 base at V and 2 bases at J, with 8 bases between. CDR3 residues: CASSYWGPQETQYF. The CDR3 nucleotides are TGTGCCAGCAGTTACTGGGGGCCACAAGAGACCCAGTACTTC.

This clone was seen just once. At the DNA level, this CDR3 is encoded by other sequences in the same sample as well. The CDR3 DNA follows: TGCGCCAGCAGCTTGGAGCCCTCTAGGGGTGAGCAGTTCTTC. Translation gives CASSLEPSRGEQFF. The chain carries TRBV5-1 and TRBJ2-1, with a tentative D call TRBD1 (5 bases). Germline V gene data show CDR1 as SGHRS and CDR2 as YFSETQ. V shed 0 bases and J shed 9 bases, with 13 bases lying between them. The CDR3 length is 14 residues.

This chain joins TRBV6-5 and TRBJ1-1, with D possibly matching TRBD1 (5 bases). Trimming removed 7 bases from V and 7 bases from J, with 22 bases in between. The CDR3 is 15 residues long. CDR1 is MNHEY, CDR2 SVGAGI, per germline. DNA for the CDR3: TGTGCCAGCACCTATGGGAGGGACTTGGGGAATGAAGCTTTCTTT. Translation gives CASTYGRDLGNEAFF.

V gene TRBV4-1 combines with J gene TRBJ2-7; D not certain. Per the germline V gene, CDR1 is MGHRA and CDR2 is YSYEKL. With 0 bases removed from V and 0 bases from J, the gap between germline ends came to 6 bases. This CDR3 comprises 14 residues. Written as DNA, the CDR3 is TGCGCCAGCAGCCAAGACCCCGTCTCCTACGAGCAGTACTTC. Encoded protein: CASSQDPVSYEQYF.

This clone was seen a few times. J is TRBJ1-3 and V is TRBV9; the D is unclear. Trimming removed 0 bases from V and 2 bases from J, with 9 bases in between. The CDR3 runs 15 residues. Germline V lookup: CDR1 SGDLS, CDR2 YYNGEE. The CDR3 DNA sequence: TGTGCCAGCAGCGTAGAGGGAGCTCCTGGAAACACCATATATTTT. Encoded protein: CASSVEGAPGNTIYF.

This clone was observed a few times. The chain carries TRBV7-9 and TRBJ1-3; D gene uncertain. The CDR3 sequence is 14 residues long. Germline V gene data show CDR1 as SEHNR and CDR2 as FQNEAQ (reference sequence). The V gene lost 1 base and the J gene lost 0 bases, with 4 bases spanning the gap. The CDR3 coding sequence is TGTGCCAGCAGCTTAGTTAGCTCTGGAAACACCATATATTTT. It codes for CASSLVSSGNTIYF.

The V gene is TRBV11-3, the J gene TRBJ2-7, with 7 bases identical to TRBD1. Looked up from germline, CDR1 is SGHNT and CDR2 is YENEEA. V trimming: 1 base; J trimming: 1 base; junction bases outside the gene matches: 16. The CDR3 runs 19 residues. This CDR3 reads CASSLGLGREGAQSYEQYF. Written as DNA, the CDR3 is TGTGCCAGCAGCTTAGGATTAGGGAGAGAGGGGGCCCAATCCTACGAGCAGTACTTC.

This clone appeared once. The chain has TRBV7-9 and TRBJ2-7, with 8 bases lining up with TRBD1. Losses at the gene ends were 7 bases for V and 5 bases for J; bases not matched to a gene: 13. Germline lookup yields CDR1 SEHNR and CDR2 FQNEAQ (reference sequence). This CDR3 region has 15 residues. The CDR3 DNA reads TGTGCCAGCACCGACACCGGGACAGGTAGCGACGAGCAGTACTTC. Encoded protein: CASTDTGTGSDEQYF.

J is TRBJ1-4 and V is TRBV5-8; no reliable D call. V was trimmed by 6 bases and J by 0 bases, leaving 15 bases between them. The CDR3 has 16 residues. Germline CDR1 SGHTS, CDR2 YDEGEE. CDR3 residues: CASTVLKFATNEKLFF. In DNA form, the CDR3 reads TGTGCCAGCACGGTCCTGAAATTTGCAACTAATGAAAAACTGTTTTTT.

Only a few counts were recorded for this clone. This chain connects TRBV7-9 to TRBJ2-7; tentative D call: TRBD2 (6 bases). V dropped 4 bases and J dropped 7 bases, with 14 bases sitting between them. The CDR3 length is 13 residues. Per the germline V gene, CDR1 is SEHNR and CDR2 is FQNEAQ (reference sequence). In DNA, the CDR3 is TGTGCCAGCAGCTCGGGACTCCGAGGGGAGCAGTACTTC. Its translation is CASSSGLRGEQYF.

V is TRBV5-1 and J is TRBJ1-2, with 7 bases matching TRBD1. The trim removed 4 bases at V and 5 bases at J, leaving 5 bases unmatched. Germline lookup yields CDR1 SGHRS and CDR2 YFSETQ. This CDR3 spans 13 amino acids. The CDR3, as DNA: TGCGCCAGCAGCGGAGGACAGGAATATGGCTACACCTTC. Amino acids: CASSGGQEYGYTF.

The V and J genes are TRBV6-5 and TRBJ1-5, with D perhaps matching TRBD1 (5 bases). Per germline, CDR1 MNHEY and CDR2 SVGAGI. Trimming stripped 4 bases from V and 4 bases from J, with 14 bases between. The CDR3 is 15 residues long. The CDR3 sequence: CASSLSQGVNQPQHF. For the CDR3, the DNA is TGTGCCAGCAGTTTATCCCAGGGTGTGAATCAGCCCCAGCATTTT.

The J gene is TRBJ2-1, the V gene TRBV7-6; possibly TRBD2 for D (5 bases). V was shortened by 2 bases and J by 1 base, with 9 bases between the two germline ends. Germline CDR1 reads SGHVS; CDR2 reads FNYEAQ. CDR3 size: 15 residues. The DNA of the CDR3 is TGTGCCAGCAGCTTATGGACTTCTTCCTACAATGAGCAGTTCTTC. Its translation: CASSLWTSSYNEQFF.

V gene TRBV7-6 combines with J gene TRBJ1-3, with 7 bases matching TRBD1. After removal of 5 bases from V and 4 bases from J, the junction contained 8 bases not matched to a gene. Germline V gene data show CDR1 as SGHVS and CDR2 as FNYEAQ. The CDR3 is 15 residues long. DNA for the CDR3: TGTGCCAGCAGCCCCAGGTCGACAGGGGGAAACACCATATATTTT. Its protein is CASSPRSTGGNTIYF. Full variable domain (missing parts from reference TRBV7-6 and TRBJ1-3): GAGVSQSPRYKVTKRGQDVALRCDPISGHVSLYWYRQALGQGPEFLTYFNYEAQQDKSGLPNDRFSAERPEGSISTLTIQRTEQRDSAMYRCASSPRSTGGNTIYFGEGSWLTVV.

This clone was found a few times. This chain uses TRBV30 with TRBJ2-7; D remains unclear. This CDR3 contains 14 residues. V was pared by 3 bases and J by 7 bases, with 19 bases between. Germline lookup yields CDR1 GTSNPN and CDR2 SVGIG (reference sequence). The CDR3 is CAWRGQNPRWEQYF. CDR3 sequence (DNA): TGTGCCTGGAGGGGCCAGAACCCTCGGTGGGAGCAGTACTTC.

A note on this clone: The CDR3 ends on some other residue instead of the conserved phenylalanine or tryptophan, so this is likely a read error. The DNA is omitted, as the CDR3 cannot be located on it reliably, and the CDR3 follows TCRdb's listing. This chain connects TRBV2 to TRBJ2-7; the D call in the table, TRBD2, was not verified against the DNA. The CDR3 has 12 amino acids, counting both end residues. Germline assignment: CDR1 SNHLY and CDR2 FYNNEI. The chain's CDR3 is CASSEASSGGIL.

This chain uses TRBV19 with TRBJ1-5; D might be TRBD1 (5 bases). Germline V gene data show CDR1 as LNHDA and CDR2 as SQIVND (reference sequence). This CDR3 is built from 15 residues. The germline V and J ends were trimmed by 2 bases and 2 bases, with 10 bases remaining between them. CDR3 DNA: TGTGCCAGTAGTATAAATATGGGGCGCAATCAGCCCCAGCATTTT. Translating gives CASSINMGRNQPQHF.

The chain combines TRBV7-9 with TRBJ1-2, with D unclear. The germline gives CDR1 SEHNR, CDR2 FQNEAQ (reference sequence). V lost 1 base and J 4 bases, leaving 7 bases between the germline ends. The CDR3 covers 13 residues. CDR3: CASSLGRLYGYTF. Written as DNA, the CDR3 is TGTGCCAGCAGCTTAGGCAGGCTCTATGGCTACACCTTC.

V is TRBV5-3 and J is TRBJ1-5; 9 bases are a match to TRBD1. TRBV5-3 belongs to the ORF category, with a function that is uncertain. The CDR3 is made up of 15 amino acids. V gave up 4 bases and J gave up 5 bases; unmatched junction bases: 7. CDR3 region: CARSQRDREDQPQHF. For the CDR3, the DNA is TGTGCCAGAAGCCAACGGGACAGGGAGGATCAGCCCCAGCATTTT.

CDR3 DNA: TGTGCCAGCAGCATCGGGGTCTCTTATGGCTACACCTTC. Its translation is CASSIGVSYGYTF. The chain joins TRBV7-8 to TRBJ1-2; D not resolved. Germline lookup yields CDR1 SGHVS and CDR2 FQNEAQ. This CDR3 has 13 amino acids. Trimming stripped 5 bases from V and 5 bases from J, with 12 bases between.

The chain links TRBV21-1 to TRBJ2-7; the table's D call, TRBD1, has no DNA check behind it. TRBV21-1 has pseudogene status. The CDR3 has 16 amino acids. CDR3 in DNA: TGTGCCAGCCACAGGGTGGTGGACAGGGGGCCCTACGAGCAGTACTTC. It encodes CASHRVVDRGPYEQYF.